What follows are 13 T cell receptor beta chains derived from one specimen sequenced in a study of blood T cells in healthy people across ages. Then a second PCR, running about 6 to 11 cycles, was carried out with a sample-barcoded 5' primer and a J-beta primer mix. TCRdb fed the 5' RACE reads into MiXCR, producing one record per CDR3 protein. The table shows roughly 2 million distinct CDR3 sequences, with 49% occurring only once. Sequencing used blood. These receptors were obtained from a woman aged 40 to 50 in good health.

The table lists this clonotype with a few counts. The chain employs TRBV5-1 and TRBJ1-2, with D hard to call. Looked up from germline, CDR1 is SGHRS and CDR2 is YFSETQ. Trimming took off 0 bases at V and 6 bases at J, with 15 bases between the two ends. The CDR3 contains 15 residues. For the CDR3, the DNA is TGCGCCAGCAGCTTGGGGGCAGAATCTGGGAATGGCTACACCTTC. It yields the protein CASSLGAESGNGYTF.

This chain uses TRBV6-2 or TRBV6-3 with TRBJ2-3; TRBD1 might be the D (6 bases). The germline V gene encodes CDR1 MNHEY and CDR2 SVGEGT. The CDR3 extends over 19 amino acids. V shed 0 bases and J shed 6 bases, with 25 bases lying between them. The CDR3 protein is CASSYSIQRADSRGDTQYF. The CDR3 bases are TGTGCCAGCAGTTACTCGATACAGAGAGCGGACTCAAGGGGGGATACGCAGTATTTT.

The gene calls are TRBV18 and TRBJ1-2, with TRBD1 matching over 7 bases. V dropped 2 bases and J dropped 6; count of bases not matched to a gene: 6. The CDR3 has 14 residues. CDR1 and CDR2 from the germline V gene are KGHSH and LQKENI. Written as DNA, the CDR3 is TGTGCCAGCTCACCAGGGACAGTTTCCGATGGCTACACCTTC. It is translated as CASSPGTVSDGYTF.

This chain uses TRBV24-1 with TRBJ1-1; D gene uncertain. The CDR3 spans 15 residues. Germline assignment: CDR1 KGHDR and CDR2 SFDVKD. Between the trimmed V and J ends, which lost 4 bases and 5 bases, there was a span of 16 bases. DNA for the CDR3: TGTGCCACCAGTGAGGGAGGACCCGGGAGGACTGAAGCTTTCTTT. It encodes CATSEGGPGRTEAFF.

J is TRBJ1-4 and V is TRBV28, with 8 positions matching TRBD1. V lost 7 bases and J lost 4; bases outside the gene matches: 8. This CDR3 has 15 residues. The germline V gene has CDR1 MDHEN and CDR2 SYDVKM. DNA of the CDR3: TGTGCCAGCACCCGTCCAGGGGGCATTAATGAAAAACTGTTTTTT. Its protein product is CASTRPGGINEKLFF.

The sample holds many counts of this clonotype. The genes are TRBV4-3 and TRBJ2-7; possibly TRBD1 for D (6 bases). The CDR3 runs 15 residues. Germline V CDR1 and CDR2: LGHNA, YSLEER. Trimming cost V 2 bases and J 3 bases, with 14 bases left between them. The CDR3 DNA follows: TGCGCCAGCAGCCAATTGGTCCGAGGGGGCTACGAGCAGTACTTC. Translation: CASSQLVRGGYEQYF.

The J gene is TRBJ2-6, the V gene TRBV15; D unclear. The V end lost 5 bases, the J end lost 0 bases, and 11 bases lay between the germline ends. The germline V gene encodes CDR1 LNHNV and CDR2 YYDKDF (reference sequence). The CDR3 runs to 16 residues. The CDR3 DNA follows: TGTGCCACCAGCCGACTCGCCGGCTCTGGGGCCAACGTCCTGACTTTC. Translating it yields CATSRLAGSGANVLTF.

V usage is TRBV29-1 and J usage is TRBJ2-4, with D maybe TRBD2 (6 bases). This CDR3 is built from 13 residues. Trimming removed 0 bases from V and 13 bases from J, with 16 bases in between. Germline V gene sequence: CDR1 SQVTM, CDR2 ANQGSEA. The CDR3 loop is CSVEDWADYGQYF. CDR3 nucleotides: TGCAGCGTTGAAGATTGGGCGGACTACGGGCAGTACTTC.

V usage is TRBV28 and J usage is TRBJ2-3; 12 nucleotides align to TRBD2. CDR1 MDHEN and CDR2 SYDVKM come from the germline V gene. Trimming cost V 5 bases and J 2 bases; bases outside gene matches: 11. The CDR3 loop spans 18 amino acids. CDR3: CASSPTGLAGHLTDTQYF. The CDR3 nucleotides are TGTGCCAGCAGTCCTACCGGACTAGCGGGGCACCTCACAGATACGCAGTATTTT.

This clonotype was recorded at least ten times. The genes are TRBV7-2 and TRBJ2-4, with D uncertain. Trimming cost V 6 bases and J 5 bases, with 5 bases left between them. Germline lookup yields CDR1 SGHTA and CDR2 FQGNSA. The CDR3 spans 11 residues. CDR3 bases: TGTGCCAGCAGTTTTCAAAACATTCAGTACTTC. Residues: CASSFQNIQYF.

On this clonotype: A clone one base away is much larger, so this may be a read error. The chain recombines TRBV14 with TRBJ2-3; D remains ambiguous. CDR1 is SGHDN, CDR2 FVKESK, per germline. This CDR3 spans 13 amino acids. V shed 1 base and J shed 7 bases, with 9 bases lying between them. The CDR3 region is CASSQALTNTQYF. CDR3 nucleotides: TGTGCCAGCAGCCAAGCATTGACAAATACGCAGTATTTT.

This sequence joins TRBV4-2 and TRBJ2-6; TRBD1 might be the D (5 bases). The ends were cut back, 3 bases at V and 0 bases at J, with 24 bases in the middle. Germline V lookup: CDR1 LGHNA, CDR2 YNFKEQ. This CDR3 comprises 21 residues. The DNA of the CDR3 is TGTGCCAGCAGCCACCCTCAGGCCCAGGGTAGATCGGGCTCTGGGGCCAACGTCCTGACTTTC. It yields the protein CASSHPQAQGRSGSGANVLTF.

The chain links TRBV29-1 to TRBJ1-2, with TRBD1 as a possible D gene (6 bases). The length of the CDR3 is 11 residues. The V end was cut by 7 bases, the J end by 6 bases, with 12 bases between. Germline-derived CDR1 and CDR2 are SQVTM and ANQGSEA. The CDR3: CSAAGADGYTF. The DNA for the CDR3 is TGCAGCGCTGCGGGGGCTGATGGCTACACCTTC.